Below are 29 T cell receptor beta chains sequenced from a single sample in a study of CD8 T cells in Susac syndrome. Random hexamers served to reverse transcribe roughly 0.5 to 1 ug RNA. TCRdb passed the immunoSEQ multiplex PCR reads through MiXCR, listing each CDR3 protein once. The table records 210,000 or so distinct CDR3 sequences, roughly 93% of them present only once. The sample consisted of CD4+ T cells from PBMCs. The receptors derive from a human donor with Susac syndrome.

This CDR3 reads CASSHRGQNTEAFF. Written as DNA, the CDR3 is TGTGCCAGCAGCCACCGAGGGCAGAACACTGAAGCTTTCTTT. The chain links TRBV4-2 to TRBJ1-1; D gene unclear. From germline, CDR1 is LGHNA and CDR2 YNFKEQ. The CDR3 consists of 14 residues. V lost 3 bases, J lost 1 base, and 9 bases lay in between.

The rearrangement uses TRBV5-1 and TRBJ2-1; D is perhaps TRBD1 (6 bases). This CDR3 has 13 residues. V was trimmed by 1 base and J by 13 bases, leaving 15 bases between them. Looked up from germline, CDR1 is SGHRS and CDR2 is YFSETQ. The CDR3 coding sequence is TGCGCCAGCAGCTTGTCGAACGGACAGTTCCAGTTCTTC. This encodes CASSLSNGQFQFF.

The chain has TRBV5-5 and TRBJ1-1; the match to TRBD1 covers 12 bases. Trimming cost V 2 bases and J 6 bases; bases outside gene matches: 5. Germline values: CDR1 SGHKS, CDR2 YYEKEE (reference sequence). The CDR3 spans 15 residues. The CDR3: CASSFLGQGAAEAFF. In DNA form, the CDR3 reads TGTGCCAGCAGCTTCCTGGGACAGGGGGCAGCTGAAGCTTTCTTT.

V is TRBV7-9 and J is TRBJ1-2; maybe TRBD1 (5 bases). This CDR3 contains 13 residues. V gave up 1 base and J gave up 8 bases, with 11 bases separating them. The germline V gene encodes CDR1 SEHNR and CDR2 FQNEAQ (reference sequence). CDR3 region: CASSLDLRDGYTF. For the CDR3, the DNA is TGTGCCAGCAGCTTAGACCTGCGGGACGGCTACACCTTC.

V gene TRBV7-9 combines with J gene TRBJ1-2, with a weak D call TRBD1 (5 bases). V lost 4 bases and J 13 bases, leaving 22 bases between the germline ends. The CDR3 runs to 14 residues. Germline CDR1 SEHNR, CDR2 FQNEAQ (reference sequence). In DNA form, the CDR3 reads TGTGCCAGCAGCTCAGAGTCCGGGACGAGTAGGTTCACCTTC. Amino acids: CASSSESGTSRFTF.

The chain joins TRBV15 to TRBJ2-2; D possibly matches TRBD1 or TRBD2 (6 bases each). The V end lost 5 bases, the J end lost 5 bases, and 9 bases lay between the germline ends. Germline V gene sequence: CDR1 LNHNV, CDR2 YYDKDF (reference sequence). This CDR3 region has 13 residues. The CDR3, as DNA: TGTGCCACCAGCGGGGGGCGGACCGGGGAGCTGTTTTTT. Amino acids: CATSGGRTGELFF.

V and J are TRBV5-4 and TRBJ2-6; perhaps D is TRBD1 or TRBD2 (5 bases each). This CDR3 has 17 amino acids. CDR1 is SGHNT and CDR2 is YYREEE in the germline V gene (reference sequence). V was pared by 3 bases and J by 0 bases, with 13 bases between. CDR3 residues: CASSSPGRSSGANVLTF. In nucleotides, the CDR3 is TGTGCCAGCAGCTCCCCGGGACGAAGCTCTGGGGCCAACGTCCTGACTTTC.

This rearrangement joins TRBV6-5 to TRBJ1-5; D ambiguous. Trimming removed 6 bases at V and 1 base at J, with 10 bases between. The CDR3 is made up of 14 amino acids. The germline V gene encodes CDR1 MNHEY and CDR2 SVGAGI. The CDR3 is CASSRDKSNQPQHF. The CDR3 coding sequence is TGTGCCAGCAGCCGAGACAAGAGCAATCAGCCCCAGCATTTT.

This chain uses TRBV5-1 with TRBJ2-7, with D perhaps matching TRBD2 (6 bases). The germline V gene encodes CDR1 SGHRS and CDR2 YFSETQ. Trimming cost V 2 bases and J 4 bases, with 10 bases left between them. This CDR3 has 13 residues. Here the CDR3 DNA reads TGCGCCAGCAGCTTAATGGGGACTTACGAGCAGTACTTC. This encodes CASSLMGTYEQYF.

This clonotype was seen a single time. This chain uses TRBV30 with TRBJ2-7; perhaps D is TRBD1 or TRBD2 (6 bases each). The CDR3 covers 14 residues. V was cut by 0 bases and J by 5 bases, with 14 bases left in between. The germline V gene has CDR1 GTSNPN and CDR2 SVGIG (reference sequence). This chain's CDR3 is CAWSVWGALDEQYF. In DNA, the CDR3 is TGTGCCTGGAGTGTTTGGGGGGCTTTGGACGAGCAGTACTTC.

This clonotype was picked up one time. The rearrangement joins TRBV6-6 to TRBJ1-3, with D possibly being TRBD1 (6 bases). The germline gives CDR1 MNHNY, CDR2 SVGAGI (reference sequence). The CDR3 spans 14 residues. With 6 bases removed from V and 4 bases from J, the gap between germline ends came to 13 bases. The CDR3 sequence: CASSDTGLGNTIYF. The CDR3 nucleotides are TGTGCCAGCAGCGACACAGGGCTCGGAAACACCATATATTTT.

The chain combines TRBV5-1 with TRBJ2-7; D not certain. The CDR3 has 11 residues. Per the germline V gene, CDR1 is SGHRS and CDR2 is YFSETQ. The germline V and J ends were trimmed by 3 bases and 3 bases, with 4 bases remaining between them. CDR3 sequence reads: CASSSHYEQYF. CDR3 in DNA: TGCGCCAGCAGCTCCCACTACGAGCAGTACTTC.

This chain links TRBV7-2 with TRBJ2-3; 7 nucleotides line up with TRBD2. With 5 bases clipped from V and 0 bases from J, the junction kept 11 bases outside the gene matches. CDR1 and CDR2 (germline): SGHTA, FQGNSA. This CDR3 comprises 17 residues. Written as DNA, the CDR3 is TGTGCCAGCAGCCCCGCGCGCGCGGGGGTTAGCACAGATACGCAGTATTTT. Amino acid sequence: CASSPARAGVSTDTQYF.

J is TRBJ1-2 and V is TRBV20-1; TRBD1 might be the D (5 bases). Germline V lookup: CDR1 DFQATT, CDR2 SNEGSKA (reference sequence). The CDR3 is 14 amino acids. The ends were cut back, 3 bases at V and 6 bases at J, with 17 bases in the middle. The CDR3 DNA sequence: TGCAGTGCTAGTTCTGGGACGGATTTGGATGGCTACACCTTC. Translating it yields CSASSGTDLDGYTF.

This chain connects TRBV20-1 to TRBJ2-7, with 8 bases matching TRBD1. Germline trimming cut 2 bases from V and 3 bases from J; bases unmatched to any gene: 6. Germline V gives CDR1 DFQATT, CDR2 SNEGSKA (reference sequence). This CDR3 spans 14 amino acids. CDR3 in amino acids: CSARPTGGHYEQYF. CDR3 nucleotide sequence: TGCAGTGCTAGACCTACAGGGGGTCACTACGAGCAGTACTTC.

This chain connects TRBV6-6 to TRBJ2-5; D unresolved. The CDR3 is made up of 12 amino acids. V was cut by 8 bases and J by 5 bases, with 12 bases left in between. The germline V gene has CDR1 MNHNY and CDR2 SVGAGI (reference sequence). CDR3 nucleotides: TGTGCCAGCCGGCCCGTCGGGGAGACCCAGTACTTC. Its translation is CASRPVGETQYF.

Here the CDR3 reads CSAGGRGSTDTQYF. As DNA, the CDR3 is TGCAGTGCGGGGGGGCGGGGAAGCACAGATACGCAGTATTTT. The J gene is TRBJ2-3, the V gene TRBV20-1, with a weak D call TRBD2 (7 bases). CDR3 size: 14 residues. Germline values: CDR1 DFQATT, CDR2 SNEGSKA (reference sequence). Trimming cost V 6 bases and J 0 bases, with 13 bases left between them.

V and J are TRBV7-2 and TRBJ2-5; no clear D gene. Trimming removed 9 bases at V and 2 bases at J, with 13 bases between. The germline CDR1 and CDR2 sequences are SGHTA and FQGNSA. CDR3 length: 13 residues. CDR3 sequence reads: CARSRRAQETQYF. The CDR3, as DNA: TGTGCCAGGTCGAGACGGGCTCAAGAGACCCAGTACTTC.

This clonotype was seen only once. The rearrangement links TRBV5-1 to TRBJ2-5; TRBD1 aligns across 9 bases. Germline CDR1 and CDR2: SGHRS and YFSETQ. V dropped 3 bases and J dropped 5; count of bases not matched to a gene: 11. The CDR3 is made up of 16 amino acids. The CDR3 spells CASSSTGTGMGETQYF. The CDR3 coding sequence is TGCGCCAGCAGCTCGACCGGGACAGGGATGGGGGAGACCCAGTACTTC.

CDR3 in amino acids: CSAVDSWYGYTF. The CDR3 DNA sequence: TGCAGTGCTGTAGACAGCTGGTATGGCTACACCTTC. The gene calls are TRBV20-1 and TRBJ1-2; D is possibly TRBD1 (5 bases). The CDR3 is 12 amino acids. V lost 5 bases and J lost 5, with 12 bases in between. Looked up from germline, CDR1 is DFQATT and CDR2 is SNEGSKA (reference sequence).

The chain carries TRBV15 and TRBJ2-3; no clear D gene. The V and J ends lost 1 base and 3 bases respectively, with 5 bases between them. Germline CDR1 and CDR2: LNHNV and YYDKDF (reference sequence). The CDR3 is 13 residues long. CDR3 residues: CATSRGRTDTQYF. CDR3 DNA: TGTGCCACCAGCAGAGGGAGAACAGATACGCAGTATTTT.

The rearrangement uses TRBV6-5 and TRBJ1-2; possible D gene TRBD1, 5 bases. Germline CDR1 reads MNHEY; CDR2 reads SVGAGI. V was cut by 4 bases and J by 3 bases, with 18 bases left in between. The CDR3 consists of 16 residues. DNA of the CDR3: TGTGCCAGCAGTTCCCGCGGGGCAGCTCGGGACTATGGCTACACCTTC. As protein: CASSSRGAARDYGYTF.

This sequence joins TRBV29-1 and TRBJ2-3, with a tentative D call TRBD2 (5 bases). Trimming pared 7 bases from V and 3 bases from J, leaving 14 bases between. CDR3 length: 13 residues. Per the germline V gene, CDR1 is SQVTM and CDR2 is ANQGSEA. As DNA, the CDR3 is TGCAGCGCGGACTCATTAGGTACAGATACGCAGTATTTT. This encodes CSADSLGTDTQYF.

The genes are TRBV5-4 and TRBJ2-5; TRBD2 matches at 7 bases. V was clipped by 4 bases and J by 1 base; unmatched bases: 7. This CDR3 contains 15 residues. In germline, CDR1 is SGHNT, CDR2 YYREEE (reference sequence). The CDR3 DNA reads TGTGCCAGCAGCAAACCGGGGGGATCCCAAGAGACCCAGTACTTC. Translated: CASSKPGGSQETQYF.

The chain is built from TRBV5-1 and TRBJ2-7, with 10 bases matching TRBD1. Germline CDR1 and CDR2: SGHRS and YFSETQ. This CDR3 is 15 amino acids long. J gave up 6 bases and V 0 bases, and 6 bases lay outside the gene matches. In nucleotides, the CDR3 is TGCGCCAGCAGCTTGGAAGGGACAGGGGAGGGCGAGCAGTACTTC. The encoded protein is CASSLEGTGEGEQYF.

The DNA for the CDR3 is TGCAGTCCGAGGGGAGGCGACGGAGGGGGGACTGAAGCTTTCTTT. This gives the protein CSPRGGDGGGTEAFF. This chain uses TRBV20-1 with TRBJ1-1; possible D gene TRBD1, 6 bases. The germline V gene has CDR1 DFQATT and CDR2 SNEGSKA (reference sequence). Trimming removed 8 bases from V and 5 bases from J, with 24 bases in between. The length of the CDR3 is 15 residues.

The chain has TRBV30 and TRBJ1-1; D uncertain. Germline V CDR1 and CDR2: GTSNPN, SVGIG (reference sequence). Trimming cost V 5 bases and J 5 bases, with 15 bases left between them. This CDR3 comprises 13 residues. CDR3 in amino acids: CAWARGSGTEAFF. The CDR3 DNA reads TGTGCCTGGGCCCGGGGTTCGGGGACTGAAGCTTTCTTT.

The V call is TRBV4-2, the J call TRBJ2-1; D may be TRBD1 (5 bases). This CDR3 region has 16 residues. The germline V gene encodes CDR1 LGHNA and CDR2 YNFKEQ. The germline V and J ends were trimmed by 3 bases and 7 bases, with 19 bases remaining between them. The CDR3 loop is CASSHSRVLEGNEQFF. Written as DNA, the CDR3 is TGTGCCAGCAGCCACAGCAGGGTCCTCGAAGGAAATGAGCAGTTCTTC.

The chain employs TRBV7-2 and TRBJ2-2, with TRBD1 as a possible D gene (5 bases). The CDR3 spans 15 residues. Trimming shortened V by 5 bases and J by 9 bases, and 19 bases separated the two germline ends. Germline V gene sequence: CDR1 SGHTA, CDR2 FQGNSA. In DNA form, the CDR3 reads TGTGCCAGCAGCGTGCAGGGCCAGTCTGGCCGGGAGCTGTTTTTT. Its protein is CASSVQGQSGRELFF.